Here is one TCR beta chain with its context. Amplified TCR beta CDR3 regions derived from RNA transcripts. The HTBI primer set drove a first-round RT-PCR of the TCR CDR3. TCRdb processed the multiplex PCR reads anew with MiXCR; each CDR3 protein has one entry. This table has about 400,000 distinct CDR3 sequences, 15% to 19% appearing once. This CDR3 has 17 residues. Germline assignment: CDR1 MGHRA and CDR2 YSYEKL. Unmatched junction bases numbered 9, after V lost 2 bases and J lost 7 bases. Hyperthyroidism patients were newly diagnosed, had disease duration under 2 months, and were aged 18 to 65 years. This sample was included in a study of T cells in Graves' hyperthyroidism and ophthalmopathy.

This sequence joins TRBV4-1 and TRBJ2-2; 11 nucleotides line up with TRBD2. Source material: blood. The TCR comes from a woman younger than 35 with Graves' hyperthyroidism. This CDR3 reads CASSQPTSGRRSGELFF. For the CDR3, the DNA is TGCGCCAGCAGCCAACCCACTAGCGGGAGAAGGAGCGGGGAGCTGTTTTTT.